This T cell receptor (beta chain) derives from a study of blood T cell repertoires in COVID-19. Original handling: Researchers report that nucleated cell counts were estimated from reference gene primer amplification. The data were produced by immunoSEQ multiplex PCR, yet TCRdb's version contains in-frame clones alone and is incomplete. Clone size and the V and J calls come from that table; the DNA yielded D and trimming. The sample has around 100,000 clones; around 82% are singletons. The germline V gene has CDR1 LGHNA and CDR2 YNFKEQ. Germline trimming cut 2 bases from V and 5 bases from J; bases unmatched to any gene: 7. There are 16 residues in the CDR3.

The specimen sequenced was peripheral blood. The receptor's source is a human donor in a cohort sampled during active or convalescent COVID-19. The rearrangement uses TRBV4-2 and TRBJ2-3; 10 nucleotides align to TRBD2. Here the CDR3 reads CASSQQLAGREDTQYF. The CDR3 DNA reads TGTGCCAGCAGCCAACAACTAGCGGGGAGGGAAGATACGCAGTATTTT.